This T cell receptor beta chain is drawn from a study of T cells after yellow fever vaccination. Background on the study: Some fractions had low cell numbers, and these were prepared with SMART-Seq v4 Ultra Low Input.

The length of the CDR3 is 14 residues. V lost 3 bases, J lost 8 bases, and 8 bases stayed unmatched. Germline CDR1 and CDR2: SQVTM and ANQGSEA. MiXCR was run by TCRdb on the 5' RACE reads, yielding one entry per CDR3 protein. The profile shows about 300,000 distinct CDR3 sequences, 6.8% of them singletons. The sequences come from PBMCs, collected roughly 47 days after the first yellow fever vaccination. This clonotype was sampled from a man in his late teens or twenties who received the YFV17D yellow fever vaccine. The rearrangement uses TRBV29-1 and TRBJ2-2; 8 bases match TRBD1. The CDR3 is CSVESGQAIGELFF. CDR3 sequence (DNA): TGCAGCGTTGAGTCGGGACAGGCGATTGGGGAGCTGTTTTTT.